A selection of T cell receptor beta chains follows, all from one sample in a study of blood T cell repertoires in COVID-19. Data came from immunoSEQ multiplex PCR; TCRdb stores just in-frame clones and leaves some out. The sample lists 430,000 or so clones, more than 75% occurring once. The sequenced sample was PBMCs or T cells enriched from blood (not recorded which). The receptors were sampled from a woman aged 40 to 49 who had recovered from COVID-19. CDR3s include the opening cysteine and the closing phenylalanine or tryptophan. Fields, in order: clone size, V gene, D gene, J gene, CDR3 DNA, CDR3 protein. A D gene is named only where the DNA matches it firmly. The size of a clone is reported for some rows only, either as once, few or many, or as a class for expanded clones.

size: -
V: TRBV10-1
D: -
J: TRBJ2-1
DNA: TGCGCCAGCAGTGTAAGTGGGGCTGAGCAGTTCTTC
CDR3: CASSVSGAEQFF

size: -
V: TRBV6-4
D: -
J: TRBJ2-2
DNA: TGTGCCAGAGACCTCAGGTGCGCGAACACCGGGGAGCTGTTTTTT
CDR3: CARDLRCANTGELFF

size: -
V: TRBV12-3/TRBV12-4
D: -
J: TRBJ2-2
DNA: TGTGCCAGCAGTCGACAGGATGGCGGGGAGCTGTTTTTT
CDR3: CASSRQDGGELFF

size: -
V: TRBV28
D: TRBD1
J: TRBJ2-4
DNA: TGTGCCAGCAGTTTGACAGGGGGGCAAAACATTCAGTACTTC
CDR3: CASSLTGGQNIQYF

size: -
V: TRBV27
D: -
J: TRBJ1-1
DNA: TGTGCCAGCACCTCAGGGGAAAACACTGAAGCTTTCTTT
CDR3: CASTSGENTEAFF

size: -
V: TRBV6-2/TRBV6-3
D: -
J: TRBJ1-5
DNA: TGTGCCAGCAGTTTAATCAGGGAACAGCCCCAGCATTTT
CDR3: CASSLIREQPQHF

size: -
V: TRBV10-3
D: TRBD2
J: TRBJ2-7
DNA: TGTGCCACCTCGAATAGCGGGAGATCGAGTGAGCAGTACTTC
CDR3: CATSNSGRSSEQYF

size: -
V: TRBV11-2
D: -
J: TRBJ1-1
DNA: TGTGCCAGCAGCCTCCGGGAGACAGCGAACACTGAAGCTTTCTTT
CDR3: CASSLRETANTEAFF

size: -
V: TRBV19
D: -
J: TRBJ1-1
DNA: TGTGCCAGTAGTCCTCGCGCGGGTGGGTCTGAAGCTTTCTTT
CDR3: CASSPRAGGSEAFF

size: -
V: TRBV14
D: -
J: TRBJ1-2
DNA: TGTGCCAGCAGCCAAACCCGGGACACCTATGGCTACACCTTC
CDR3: CASSQTRDTYGYTF

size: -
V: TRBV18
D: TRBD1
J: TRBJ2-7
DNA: TGTGCCAGCTCACCTCGGCCTGGACAGGGTATCCCCCTGCAGTACTTC
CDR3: CASSPRPGQGIPLQYF

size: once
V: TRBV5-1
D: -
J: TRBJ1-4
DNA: TGCGCCAGCAGCTTGGAGTGGAGGAGCGAAAAACTGTTTTTT
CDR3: CASSLEWRSEKLFF

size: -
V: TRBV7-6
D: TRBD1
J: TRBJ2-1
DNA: TGTGCCAGCAGCTTAGCCGGGACAGGGGGCAATGAGCAGTTCTTC
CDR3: CASSLAGTGGNEQFF

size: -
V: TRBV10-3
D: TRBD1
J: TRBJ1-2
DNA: TGTGCCATCAGTGAGTCTGCGGGACAGGGTTCTTATGGCTACACCTTC
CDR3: CAISESAGQGSYGYTF

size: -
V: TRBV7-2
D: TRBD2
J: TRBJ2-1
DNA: TGTGCCAGCAGCTCGGGACTAGCGGTACAGTTCTTC
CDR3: CASSSGLAVQFF

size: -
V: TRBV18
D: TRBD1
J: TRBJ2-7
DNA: TGTGCCAGCTCACCCCTGGACAGGGGGCTGGGCGAGCAGTACTTC
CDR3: CASSPLDRGLGEQYF

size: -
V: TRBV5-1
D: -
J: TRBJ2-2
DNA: TGCGCCAGCAGCTTGGTAGAAAGCACCGGGGAGCTGTTTTTT
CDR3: CASSLVESTGELFF

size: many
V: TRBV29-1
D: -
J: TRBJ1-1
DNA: TGCAGCGTTTTTTCAGGGCAGGGCACTGAAGCTTTCTTT
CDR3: CSVFSGQGTEAFF

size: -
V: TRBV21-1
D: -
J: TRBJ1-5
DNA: TGTGCCAGCAGCTCCCCGGGAACAGTCCCCAATCAGCCCCAGCATTTT
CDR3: CASSSPGTVPNQPQHF

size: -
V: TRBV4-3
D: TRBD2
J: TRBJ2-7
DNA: TGCGCCAGCAGCCTAGCGGGAGGAGCCTCCTACGAGCAGTACTTC
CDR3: CASSLAGGASYEQYF

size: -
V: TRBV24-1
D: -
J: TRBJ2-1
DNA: TGTGCCACCAGTGACCCTGACAATGAGCAGTTCTTC
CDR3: CATSDPDNEQFF

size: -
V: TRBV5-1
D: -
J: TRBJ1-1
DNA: TGCGCCAGCAGCTCCCCCGGGGACACTGAAGCTTTCTTT
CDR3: CASSSPGDTEAFF

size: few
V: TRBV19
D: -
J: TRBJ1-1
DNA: TGTGCCAGTAGTGACAGAGGGAACACTGAAGCTTTCTTT
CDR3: CASSDRGNTEAFF

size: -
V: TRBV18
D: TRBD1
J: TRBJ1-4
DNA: TGTGCCAGCTCACGGGACAGACCTTCTAATCTTATGTTTTTT
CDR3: CASSRDRPSNLMFF

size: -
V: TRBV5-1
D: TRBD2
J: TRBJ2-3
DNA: TGCGCCAGCAGCCCGGGGACTAGCGGGAGCTGGGATACGCAGTATTTT
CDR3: CASSPGTSGSWDTQYF

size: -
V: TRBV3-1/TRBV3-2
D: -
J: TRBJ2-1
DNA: TGTGCCAGCAGCCAAGATCGTGGGGGACACCCTATCTTC
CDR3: CASSQDRGGHPIF

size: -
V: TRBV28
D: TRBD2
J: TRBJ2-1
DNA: TGTGCCAGCAGTTTATGGCTAGCGGGAGCACCAGGGTACAATGAGCAGTTCTTC
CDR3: CASSLWLAGAPGYNEQFF

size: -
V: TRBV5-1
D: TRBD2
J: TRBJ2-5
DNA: TGCGCCAGCAGCTCTAGCGGGACTTACCAAGAGACCCAGTACTTC
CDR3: CASSSSGTYQETQYF

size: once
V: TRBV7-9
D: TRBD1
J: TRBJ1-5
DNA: TGTGCCAGCAGCTCCGGGACAGGGAGGAATCAGCCCCAGCATTTT
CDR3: CASSSGTGRNQPQHF

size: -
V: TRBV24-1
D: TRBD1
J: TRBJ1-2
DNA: TGTGCCACCAGTGAGAAACAGGGGGCGGTTGGCTACACCTTC
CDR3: CATSEKQGAVGYTF

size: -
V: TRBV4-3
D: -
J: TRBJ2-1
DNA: TGCGCCAGCAGCCAAGATCGGGCTAGCGTTCTGGTCAATGAGCAGTTCTTC
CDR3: CASSQDRASVLVNEQFF

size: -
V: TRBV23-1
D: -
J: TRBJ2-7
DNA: TGCGCCAGCAGACAGTCATCAGTCTACGAGCAGTACTTC
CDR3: CASRQSSVYEQYF

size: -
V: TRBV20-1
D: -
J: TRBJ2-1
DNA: TGCAGTGCTAGTCACCCTATAAGGGACAACTACAATGAGCAGTTCTTC
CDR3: CSASHPIRDNYNEQFF

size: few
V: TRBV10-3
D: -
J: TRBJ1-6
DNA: TGTGCCATCAGTGAGTCGAGTTTAAATAATTCACCCCTCCACTTT
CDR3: CAISESSLNNSPLHF

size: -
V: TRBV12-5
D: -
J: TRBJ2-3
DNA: TGTGCTAGTGGTTCGGGTCGAGCGATGCAGTATTTT
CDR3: CASGSGRAMQYF

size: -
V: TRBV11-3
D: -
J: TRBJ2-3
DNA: TGTGCCAGCAGCCGTGATTCTAATACGCAGTATTTT
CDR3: CASSRDSNTQYF

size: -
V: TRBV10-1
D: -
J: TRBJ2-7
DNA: TGCGCCAGCAGTGAGTCGGGGGGGCAGGACGAGCAGTACTTC
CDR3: CASSESGGQDEQYF

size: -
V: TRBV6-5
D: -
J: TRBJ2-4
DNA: TGTGCCAGCAGTTACAATACGGAAAACATTCAGTACTTC
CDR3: CASSYNTENIQYF

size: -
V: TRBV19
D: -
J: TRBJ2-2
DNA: TGTGCCAGTAGTATTTTCTGGGCGTCCGGGGAGCTGTTTTTT
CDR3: CASSIFWASGELFF

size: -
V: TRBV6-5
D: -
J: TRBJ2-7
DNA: TGTGCCAGCAGGGGTTCACAGGACCTATCCTACGAGCAGTACTTC
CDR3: CASRGSQDLSYEQYF

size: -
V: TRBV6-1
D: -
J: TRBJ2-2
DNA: TGTGCCAGCACGCCTCCCAGGGGAACCGGGGAGCTGTTTTTT
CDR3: CASTPPRGTGELFF

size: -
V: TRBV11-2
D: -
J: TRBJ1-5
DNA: TGTGCCAGCAGCTTAGAAACGGGTCAGCCCCAGCATTTT
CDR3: CASSLETGQPQHF

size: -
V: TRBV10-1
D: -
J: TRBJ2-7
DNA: TGCGCCAGCAGTGATGGAGGGTACGAGCAGTACTTC
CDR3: CASSDGGYEQYF

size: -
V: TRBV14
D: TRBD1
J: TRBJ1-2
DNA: TGTGCCAGCAGCCTTCACAGGGGATCCTATGGCTACACCTTC
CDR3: CASSLHRGSYGYTF

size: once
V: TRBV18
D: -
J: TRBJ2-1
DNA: TGTGCCAGCTCACCCGTGTCTGAGCAGTTCTTC
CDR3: CASSPVSEQFF

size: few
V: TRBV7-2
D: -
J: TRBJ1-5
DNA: TGTGCCAGCAGCTTAGATGGCAGACAGCCCCAGCATTTT
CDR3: CASSLDGRQPQHF

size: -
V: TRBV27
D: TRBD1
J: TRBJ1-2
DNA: TGTGCCAGCAGTCCTGGGGACAGGGTGCTCTATGGCTACACCTTC
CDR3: CASSPGDRVLYGYTF